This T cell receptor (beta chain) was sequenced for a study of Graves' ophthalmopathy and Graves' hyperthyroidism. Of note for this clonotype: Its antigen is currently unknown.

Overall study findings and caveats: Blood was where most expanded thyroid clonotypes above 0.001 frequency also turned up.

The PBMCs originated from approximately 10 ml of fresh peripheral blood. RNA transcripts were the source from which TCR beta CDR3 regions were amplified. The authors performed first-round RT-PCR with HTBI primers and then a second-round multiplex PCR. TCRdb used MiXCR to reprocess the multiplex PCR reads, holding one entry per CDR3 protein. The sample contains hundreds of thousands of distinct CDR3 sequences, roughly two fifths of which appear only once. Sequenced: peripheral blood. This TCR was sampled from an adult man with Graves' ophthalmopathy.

The CDR3 spells CASSLFGGWTYEQYF. The CDR3 DNA is TGCGCCAGCAGCTTGTTTGGGGGCTGGACCTACGAGCAGTACTTC. The J gene is TRBJ2-7, the V gene TRBV5-1, with TRBD1 as a possible D gene (6 bases). The V end was cut by 1 base, the J end by 2 bases, with 13 bases between. The CDR3 sequence is 15 residues long. Germline CDR1 is SGHRS and CDR2 is YFSETQ.